The subject of this entry is one T cell receptor beta chain. Antigen specificity is unknown. These data come from a study of cytomegalovirus exposure and HLA in healthy donors. Germline loops: CDR1 SGHRS, CDR2 YFSETQ. The CDR3 spans 17 residues. The ends lost 0 bases at V and 0 bases at J; junction bases unmatched: 5. Overall study findings and caveats: A missense variant in DCLRE1C was later tied to TCR beta V- and J-gene trimming. Later on, an analysis tied some 17,000 TCR beta sequences to HLA alleles at 0.05 false discovery rate. Most of the TCR beta V segments (in an earlier analysis) were productive either about 90% or about 30% of the time. CMV serostatus was the sole immune exposure data available.

The study ran its PCR with 60 Vbeta and 13 Jbeta primers. TCRdb's table, derived via immunoSEQ multiplex PCR, lists solely in-frame clones and lacks some. Counted here are hundreds of thousands of clones, 78% occurring once; the ten biggest clones make up less than 4.5%. The sequence was collected from a male donor in good health and CMV-seronegative. Sequencing used PBMCs. The rearrangement uses TRBV5-1 and TRBJ2-1; 8 bases agree with TRBD2. CDR3 coding DNA: TGCGCCAGCAGCTTGGAACTAGCGGCTCACTCCTACAATGAGCAGTTCTTC. It yields the protein CASSLELAAHSYNEQFF.